The T cell receptor (beta chain) described here comes from a study of vaccination effects on CD4 cells after COVID-19. Background on the study: Following the second dose by a median of 72 days, the post-vaccine samples were obtained.

Worth noting for this clone: The target antigen is unknown.

CDR1 and CDR2 (germline): SGHKS, YYEKEE (reference sequence). This CDR3 contains 14 residues. V lost 2 bases and J 0 bases, leaving 8 bases between the germline ends. Sequencing in the ViraFEST assay came after antigen-specific CD4+ T cells had been expanded with viral peptide pools, which were used to stimulate PBMC. Isolation of CD4+ T cells took place after approximately 10 days of culture. Participants received two doses of either the BNT162b2 or mRNA-1273 vaccine. Cultivation was performed at 1.5 million to 2.5 million PBMC per well with roughly 10 IU/ml IL-2 and approximately 10 ug/ml peptides added. Sequencing was performed with immunoSEQ multiplex PCR; in TCRdb, only in-frame clones are kept and a portion is missing. The sample gives tens of thousands of clones, around four fifths of which show up once; 1% to 1.5% is in the top ten.

The sequence came from a human donor who received a COVID-19 vaccine. The sample here was CD4+ T cells from PBMCs cultured with HCoV-229E spike peptides, taken after COVID-19 vaccination. This chain connects TRBV5-5 to TRBJ1-1, with D unresolved. The CDR3 DNA sequence: TGTGCCAGCAGCTTTGCAGTTATGAACACTGAAGCTTTCTTT. It translates to CASSFAVMNTEAFF. The variable domain in full, completed from reference TRBV5-5 and TRBJ1-1, reads DAGVTQSPTHLIKTRGQQVTLRCSPISGHKSVSWYQQVLGQGPQFIFQYYEKEERGRGNFPDRFSARQFPNYSSELNVNALLLGDSALYLCASSFAVMNTEAFFGQGTRLTVV.